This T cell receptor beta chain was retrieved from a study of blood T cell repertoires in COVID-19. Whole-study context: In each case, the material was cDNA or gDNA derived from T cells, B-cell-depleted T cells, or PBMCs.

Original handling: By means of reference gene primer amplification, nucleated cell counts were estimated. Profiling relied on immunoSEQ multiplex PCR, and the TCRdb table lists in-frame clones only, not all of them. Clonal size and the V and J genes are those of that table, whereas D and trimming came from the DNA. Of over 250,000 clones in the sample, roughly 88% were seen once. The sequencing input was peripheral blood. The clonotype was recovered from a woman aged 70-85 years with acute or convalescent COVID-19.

Written as DNA, the CDR3 is TGTGCCAGCAGCCCCGGGACTAGCGGGGGCAATGAGCAGTTCTTC. Encoded protein: CASSPGTSGGNEQFF. This chain joins TRBV7-9 and TRBJ2-1, with 14 bases lining up with TRBD2. Trimming removed 5 bases from V and 6 bases from J; junction bases left unmatched: 3. CDR3 size: 15 residues. The germline V gene has CDR1 SEHNR and CDR2 FQNEAQ (reference sequence).